Shown below are 6 T cell receptor beta chains from a single sample sequenced in a study of blood T cell repertoires in COVID-19. Measured with immunoSEQ multiplex PCR; TCRdb has only the in-frame clones, and not every one. This repertoire shows over 350,000 clones, roughly 91% found once; its top ten account for more than 4%. Input material: peripheral blood. The receptors derive from a woman aged 25 to 45 with acute or convalescent COVID-19.

The chain combines TRBV9 with TRBJ2-1; the match to TRBD2 covers 7 bases. Germline V gene data show CDR1 as SGDLS and CDR2 as YYNGEE. The CDR3 runs 16 residues. V shed 0 bases, J shed 2 bases, and the junction held 5 bases outside the gene matches. The CDR3 sequence is CASSVGGGTTYNEQFF. The CDR3 region has the DNA TGTGCCAGCAGCGTAGGCGGGGGAACTACCTACAATGAGCAGTTCTTC.

The table lists this clone with a few counts. The chain employs TRBV19 and TRBJ2-7; D is perhaps TRBD1 (6 bases). Germline V gives CDR1 LNHDA, CDR2 SQIVND (reference sequence). The CDR3 has 12 amino acids. Trimming removed 6 bases from V and 2 bases from J, with 8 bases in between. The CDR3 DNA is TGTGCCAGTAGCCAGGGGCCCTACGAGCAGTACTTC. Its translation is CASSQGPYEQYF.

The rearrangement links TRBV5-6 to TRBJ2-7; D remains unclear. Germline CDR1 is SGHDT and CDR2 is YYEEEE. CDR3 size: 11 residues. V dropped 5 bases and J dropped 6 bases, with 9 bases sitting between them. CDR3 in amino acids: CASRHVGEQYF. The CDR3 DNA reads TGTGCCAGCAGGCACGTCGGCGAGCAGTACTTC.

The V and J genes are TRBV5-1 and TRBJ2-1, with 7 positions matching TRBD1. The CDR3 totals 15 residues. Germline V gene lookup returns CDR1 SGHRS and CDR2 YFSETQ. V was pared by 4 bases and J by 6 bases, with 10 bases of the junction left unmatched. DNA of the CDR3: TGCGCCAGCAGCGGACAGGCCCGAACGTCCAATGAGCAGTTCTTC. Translation: CASSGQARTSNEQFF.

This clone was detected only a few times. CDR3: CASSLIAGAETQYF. CDR3 nucleotides: TGTGCCAGCAGTTTAATAGCGGGGGCGGAGACCCAGTACTTC. The chain is built from TRBV27 and TRBJ2-5, with TRBD2 matching over 9 bases. CDR3 size: 14 residues. From germline, CDR1 is MNHEY and CDR2 SMNVEV (reference sequence). V dropped 2 bases and J dropped 5; count of bases not matched to a gene: 3.

This clone was detected only once. This chain links TRBV6-5 with TRBJ2-3; weak D call: TRBD1 (6 bases). Between the trimmed V and J ends, which lost 6 bases and 6 bases, there was a span of 13 bases. Germline assignment: CDR1 MNHEY and CDR2 SVGAGI. This CDR3 is 13 amino acids long. This CDR3 is CASSSGQSDTQYF. CDR3 nucleotide sequence: TGTGCCAGCAGCAGTGGACAGTCTGATACGCAGTATTTT.